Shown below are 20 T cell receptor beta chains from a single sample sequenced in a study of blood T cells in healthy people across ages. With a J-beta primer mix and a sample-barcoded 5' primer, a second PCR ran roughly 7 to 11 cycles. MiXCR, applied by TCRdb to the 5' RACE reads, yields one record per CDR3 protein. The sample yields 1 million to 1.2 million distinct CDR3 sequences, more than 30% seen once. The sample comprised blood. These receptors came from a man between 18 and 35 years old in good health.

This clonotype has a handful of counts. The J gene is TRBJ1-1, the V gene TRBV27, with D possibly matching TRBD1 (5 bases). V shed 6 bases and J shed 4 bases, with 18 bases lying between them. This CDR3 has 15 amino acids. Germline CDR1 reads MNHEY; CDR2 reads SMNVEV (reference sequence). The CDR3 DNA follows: TGTGCCAGCAGATCAGCGCAGGGAATTGGCACTGAAGCTTTCTTT. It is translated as CASRSAQGIGTEAFF.

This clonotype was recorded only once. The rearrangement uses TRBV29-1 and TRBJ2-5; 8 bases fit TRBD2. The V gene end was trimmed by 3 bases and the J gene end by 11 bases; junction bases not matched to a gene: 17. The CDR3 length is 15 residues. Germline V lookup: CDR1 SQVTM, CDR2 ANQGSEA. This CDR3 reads CSVEGVLAVYNEQYF. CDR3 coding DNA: TGCAGCGTTGAGGGAGTACTAGCGGTATACAATGAGCAGTACTTC.

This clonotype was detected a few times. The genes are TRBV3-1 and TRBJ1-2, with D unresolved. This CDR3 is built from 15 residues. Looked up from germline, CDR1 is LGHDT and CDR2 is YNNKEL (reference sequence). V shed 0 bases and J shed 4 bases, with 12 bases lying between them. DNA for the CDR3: TGTGCCAGCAGCCAAGATGGGCCGCTGGTCTATGGCTACACCTTC. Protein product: CASSQDGPLVYGYTF.

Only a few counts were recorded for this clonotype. CDR3 bases: TGCAGTGCCAATACCTACCTGAGGGCAGATACGCAGTATTTT. Encoded protein: CSANTYLRADTQYF. The V call is TRBV20-1, the J call TRBJ2-3; TRBD2 is a possible D gene (5 bases). The CDR3 contains 14 residues. Trimming left V 6 bases short and J 4 bases short, with 17 bases between. Germline CDR1 and CDR2: DFQATT and SNEGSKA (reference sequence).

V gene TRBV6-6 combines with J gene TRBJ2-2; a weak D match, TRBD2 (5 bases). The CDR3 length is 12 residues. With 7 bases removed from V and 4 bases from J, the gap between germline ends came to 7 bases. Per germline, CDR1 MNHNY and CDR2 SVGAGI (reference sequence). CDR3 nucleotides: TGTGCCAGCATAGGACTCACCGGGGAGCTGTTTTTT. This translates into CASIGLTGELFF.

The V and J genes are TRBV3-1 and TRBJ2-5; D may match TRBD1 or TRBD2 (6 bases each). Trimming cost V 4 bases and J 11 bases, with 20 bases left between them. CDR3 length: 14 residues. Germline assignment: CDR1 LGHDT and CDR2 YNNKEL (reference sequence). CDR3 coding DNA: TGTGCCAGCAGCCTAATAGGGGGGTACAATGAGCAGTACTTC. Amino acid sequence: CASSLIGGYNEQYF.

The CDR3 reads CASSHDRGNMNTEAFF. CDR3 bases: TGTGCCAGCTCCCACGACAGGGGGAACATGAACACTGAAGCTTTCTTT. This chain joins TRBV18 and TRBJ1-1; 9 nucleotides align to TRBD1. This CDR3 has 16 residues. Germline CDR1 and CDR2: KGHSH and LQKENI. Germline trimming cut 6 bases from V and 0 bases from J; bases unmatched to any gene: 8.

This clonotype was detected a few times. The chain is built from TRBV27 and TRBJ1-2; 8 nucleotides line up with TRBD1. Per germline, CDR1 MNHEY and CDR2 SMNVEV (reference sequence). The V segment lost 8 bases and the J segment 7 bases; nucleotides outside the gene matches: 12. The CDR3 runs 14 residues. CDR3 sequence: CASGWTGTPLGYTF. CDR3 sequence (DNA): TGTGCCAGCGGATGGACAGGGACCCCCCTTGGCTACACCTTC.

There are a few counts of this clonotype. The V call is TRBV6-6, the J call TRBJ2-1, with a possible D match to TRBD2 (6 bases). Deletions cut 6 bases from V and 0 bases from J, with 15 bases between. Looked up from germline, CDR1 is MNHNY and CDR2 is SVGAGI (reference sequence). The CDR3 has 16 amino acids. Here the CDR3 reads CASSYRGGSSYNEQFF. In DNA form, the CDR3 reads TGTGCCAGCAGCTACCGTGGGGGGAGCTCCTACAATGAGCAGTTCTTC.

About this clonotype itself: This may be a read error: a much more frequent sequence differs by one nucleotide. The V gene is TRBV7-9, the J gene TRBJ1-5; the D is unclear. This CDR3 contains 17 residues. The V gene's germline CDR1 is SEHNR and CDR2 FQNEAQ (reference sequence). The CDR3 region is CANSLIDGGYSNQPQHF. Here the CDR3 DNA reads TGTGCCAACAGCTTAATAGATGGTGGGTATAGCAATCAGCCCCAGCATTTT.

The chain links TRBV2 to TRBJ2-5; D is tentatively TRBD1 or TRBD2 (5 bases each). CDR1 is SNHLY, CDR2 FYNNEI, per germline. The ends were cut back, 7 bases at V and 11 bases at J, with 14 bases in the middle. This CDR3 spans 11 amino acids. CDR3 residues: CASTGIREQYF. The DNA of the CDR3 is TGTGCCAGCACAGGGATAAGGGAGCAGTACTTC.

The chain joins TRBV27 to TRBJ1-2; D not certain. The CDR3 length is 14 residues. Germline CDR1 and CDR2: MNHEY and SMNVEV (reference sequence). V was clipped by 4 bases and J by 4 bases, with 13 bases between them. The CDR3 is CASSSSPTSYGYTF. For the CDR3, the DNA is TGTGCCAGCAGTTCGAGCCCGACGAGCTATGGCTACACCTTC.

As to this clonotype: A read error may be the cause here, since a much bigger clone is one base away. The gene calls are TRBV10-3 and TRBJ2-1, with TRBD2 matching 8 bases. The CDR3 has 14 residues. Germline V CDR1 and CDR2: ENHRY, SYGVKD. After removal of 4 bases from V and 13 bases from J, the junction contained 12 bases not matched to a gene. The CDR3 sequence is CAISASGGKETQFF. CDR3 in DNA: TGTGCCATCAGTGCCAGCGGGGGTAAAGAGACCCAGTTCTTC.

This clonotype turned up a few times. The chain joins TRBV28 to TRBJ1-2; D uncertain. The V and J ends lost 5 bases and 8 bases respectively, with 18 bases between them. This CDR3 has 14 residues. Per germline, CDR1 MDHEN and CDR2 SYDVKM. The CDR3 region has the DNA TGTGCCAGCAGTCGCCCCGACAAGGTTGACGGCTACACCTTC. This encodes CASSRPDKVDGYTF.

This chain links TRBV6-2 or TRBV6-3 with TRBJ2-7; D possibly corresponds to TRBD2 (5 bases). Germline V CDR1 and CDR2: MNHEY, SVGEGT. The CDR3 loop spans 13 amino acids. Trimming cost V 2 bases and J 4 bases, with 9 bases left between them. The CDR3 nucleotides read TGTGCCAGCAGTTACGAGACTACTTACGAGCAGTACTTC. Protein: CASSYETTYEQYF.

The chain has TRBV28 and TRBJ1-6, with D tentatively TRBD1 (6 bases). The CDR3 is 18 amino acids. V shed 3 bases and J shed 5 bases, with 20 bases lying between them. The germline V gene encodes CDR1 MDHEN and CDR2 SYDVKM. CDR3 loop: CASSLPGGWGRDNSPLHF. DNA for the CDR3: TGTGCCAGCAGTTTGCCGGGGGGATGGGGGCGGGATAATTCACCCCTCCACTTT.

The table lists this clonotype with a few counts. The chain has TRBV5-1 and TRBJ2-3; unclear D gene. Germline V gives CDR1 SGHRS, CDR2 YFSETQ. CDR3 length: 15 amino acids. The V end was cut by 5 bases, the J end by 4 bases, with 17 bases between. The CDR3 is CASRTSLMNPDTQYF. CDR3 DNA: TGCGCCAGCAGGACGAGCCTAATGAATCCAGATACGCAGTATTTT. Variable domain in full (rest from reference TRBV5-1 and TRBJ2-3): KAGVTQTPRYLIKTRGQQVTLSCSPISGHRSVSWYQQTPGQGLQFLFEYFSETQRNKGNFPGRFSGRQFSNSRSEMNVSTLELGDSALYLCASRTSLMNPDTQYFGPGTRLTVL.

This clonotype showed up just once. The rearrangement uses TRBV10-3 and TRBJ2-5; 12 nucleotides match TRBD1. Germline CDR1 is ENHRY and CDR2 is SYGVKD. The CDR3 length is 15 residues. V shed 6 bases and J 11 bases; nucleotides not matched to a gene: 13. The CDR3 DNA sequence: TGTGCCATCAGGGGGGACAGGGGGCGCATTAATGAGCAGTACTTC. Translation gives CAIRGDRGRINEQYF.

CDR3: CASSLLTDPNTGELFF. For the CDR3, the DNA is TGTGCCAGCAGTTTGCTGACCGATCCGAACACCGGGGAGCTGTTTTTT. The chain has TRBV28 and TRBJ2-2; no definite D call. CDR1 MDHEN and CDR2 SYDVKM come from the germline V gene. V was trimmed by 3 bases and J by 0 bases, leaving 11 bases between them. This CDR3 has 16 amino acids.

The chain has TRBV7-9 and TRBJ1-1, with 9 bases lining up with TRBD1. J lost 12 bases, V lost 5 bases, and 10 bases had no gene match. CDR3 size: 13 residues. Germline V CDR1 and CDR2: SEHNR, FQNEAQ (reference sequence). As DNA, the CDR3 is TGTGCCAGCAGCGGCCGGGACAGGGATTATCCTTTCTTT. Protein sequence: CASSGRDRDYPFF.